The sample holds a few counts of the clone carrying this T cell receptor (beta chain). Its antigen is unknown. The sample comes from a study of T cell repertoires in cytomegalovirus infection. Study background: Indications of both CMV infection and matching HLA type were provided by public TCR beta signatures. Overall study results and limits: HLA-C-restricted CMV-specific TCR beta clonotypes were dominant in the ex vivo response.

TCRdb re-called the reads with MiXCR, one entry per CDR3 protein. The sample gives 400,000 to 550,000 distinct CDR3 sequences, 11% of which show up once; roughly 10% is in the top ten. Germline V gives CDR1 ENHRY, CDR2 SYGVKD. The V end was cut by 10 bases, the J end by 3 bases, with 14 bases between. The CDR3 consists of 13 residues. The specimen was PBMCs. This sequence joins TRBV10-3 and TRBJ2-3, with a tentative D call TRBD1 (6 bases). The TCR comes from a human donor in good health (CMV status not recorded). Some clones in this sample may be carry-over from other donors' samples. DNA for the CDR3: TGTGCCACACACAGGGAAGGTACAGATACGCAGTATTTT. Amino acid sequence: CATHREGTDTQYF.